This TCR beta chain was recovered during a study of blood T cell repertoires in COVID-19. Germline loops: CDR1 LNHDA, CDR2 SQIVND (reference sequence). CDR3 size: 18 residues. V trimming: 3 bases; J trimming: 2 bases; junction bases outside the gene matches: 10. Method: immunoSEQ multiplex PCR; TCRdb's copy keeps in-frame clones and lacks some. The data contain over 70,000 clones, about four fifths of them singletons. This clone was seen a single time. The V and J genes are TRBV19 and TRBJ2-3; 11 bases map to TRBD2. Input material: peripheral blood. The sequence was collected from a man in his 70s with COVID-19, enrolled during active disease. CDR3 DNA: TGTGCCAGTAGTATGGGGAGGTGGACTAGCGGGTACACAGATACGCAGTATTTT. Its protein product is CASSMGRWTSGYTDTQYF.